The 21 T cell receptor beta chains presented below share a single source sample, sequenced in a study of long-term antiretroviral therapy in people with HIV. Run at survey level, the immunoSEQ assay was version v3.0. TCRdb's table, derived via immunoSEQ multiplex PCR, lists solely in-frame clones and lacks some. The sample records 20,000 to 25,000 clones, just over 85% being singletons. This specimen consisted of unsorted PBMCs, obtained 1.8 years before starting antiretroviral therapy. The receptors shown here come from a woman aged 25-40 years with HIV.

This chain links TRBV10-3 with TRBJ1-4; D is perhaps TRBD1 (5 bases). This CDR3 has 19 residues. Germline lookup yields CDR1 ENHRY and CDR2 SYGVKD. Trimming took 6 bases from V and 0 from J, leaving 23 bases between them. The CDR3, as DNA: TGTGCCATCAGGAGCGGGGACCGGGCGGTTGGGGCAACTAATGAAAAACTGTTTTTT. This translates into CAIRSGDRAVGATNEKLFF.

The chain uses TRBV6-5 and TRBJ2-2; TRBD1 aligns across 7 bases. V lost 6 bases and J lost 4; bases outside the gene matches: 5. The CDR3 runs 14 residues. Germline V gene sequence: CDR1 MNHEY, CDR2 SVGAGI. The CDR3 DNA follows: TGTGCCAGCAGCCGGCGGACAGGCACCGGGGAGCTGTTTTTT. Protein: CASSRRTGTGELFF.

This chain links TRBV5-1 with TRBJ1-2; D is uncertain. Trimming shortened V by 4 bases and J by 6 bases, and 19 bases separated the two germline ends. The CDR3 sequence is 15 residues long. Germline V gene data show CDR1 as SGHRS and CDR2 as YFSETQ. As DNA, the CDR3 is TGCGCCAGCAGCAGGAACAGCGGGATCGTAGATGGCTACACCTTC. This gives the protein CASSRNSGIVDGYTF.

J is TRBJ1-2 and V is TRBV14; no clear D. Trimming removed 4 bases from V and 6 bases from J, with 15 bases in between. Germline V CDR1 and CDR2: SGHDN, FVKESK. CDR3 length: 14 residues. The CDR3 DNA follows: TGTGCCAGCAGCCCCCGGTGGTTGGGCCATGGCTACACCTTC. Translated, it gives CASSPRWLGHGYTF. The variable domain in full, completed from reference TRBV14 and TRBJ1-2, reads EAGVTQFPSHSVIEKGQTVTLRCDPISGHDNLYWYRRVMGKEIKFLLHFVKESKQDESGMPNNRFLAERTGGTYSTLKVQPAELEDSGVYFCASSPRWLGHGYTFGSGTRLTVV.

The genes are TRBV4-2 and TRBJ2-3; 9 nucleotides match TRBD2. The CDR3 runs to 15 residues. Germline lookup yields CDR1 LGHNA and CDR2 YNFKEQ. V shed 4 bases and J 1 base; nucleotides not matched to a gene: 3. CDR3 coding DNA: TGTGCCAGCAGCCGCCAGCGGGGGGGCACAGATACGCAGTATTTT. It specifies CASSRQRGGTDTQYF.

The chain has TRBV2 and TRBJ1-2; no reliable D call. Germline CDR1 SNHLY, CDR2 FYNNEI. The V end lost 7 bases, the J end lost 1 base, and 7 bases lay between the germline ends. The CDR3 contains 12 residues. CDR3 nucleotide sequence: TGTGCCAGCAAGCAGATTAACTATGGCTACACCTTC. Amino acids: CASKQINYGYTF.

The gene calls are TRBV10-1 and TRBJ2-7; TRBD1 aligns across 9 bases. Per the germline V gene, CDR1 is WNHNN and CDR2 is SYGVQD (reference sequence). V trimming: 0 bases; J trimming: 4 bases; junction bases outside the gene matches: 7. The length of the CDR3 is 16 residues. The CDR3 sequence: CASSESGGQGWYEQYF. The DNA of the CDR3 is TGCGCCAGCAGTGAGTCTGGGGGACAGGGATGGTACGAGCAGTACTTC.

This sequence joins TRBV6-1 and TRBJ1-1; D might be TRBD1 (5 bases). The CDR3 extends over 13 amino acids. Per the germline V gene, CDR1 is MNHNS and CDR2 is SASEGT. Trimming took 3 bases from V and 6 from J, leaving 11 bases between them. The CDR3, as DNA: TGTGCCAGCAGTGACGGTCTGGGGCCTGAAGCTTTCTTT. Translating gives CASSDGLGPEAFF.

In this sample, this clone turned up once. The chain combines TRBV19 with TRBJ2-1; possible D gene TRBD1, 6 bases. The CDR3 is made up of 15 amino acids. Looked up from germline, CDR1 is LNHDA and CDR2 is SQIVND (reference sequence). The germline V and J ends were trimmed by 4 bases and 3 bases, with 13 bases remaining between them. DNA for the CDR3: TGTGCCAGTAGTAAAGCTGGGGGCCTCTACAATGAGCAGTTCTTC. As protein: CASSKAGGLYNEQFF.

The chain joins TRBV6-6 to TRBJ1-2; TRBD1 matches 7 bases. Per the germline V gene, CDR1 is MNHNY and CDR2 is SVGAGI (reference sequence). This CDR3 spans 14 amino acids. V shed 5 bases, J shed 6 bases, and the junction held 9 bases outside the gene matches. CDR3 bases: TGTGCCAGCAGTGGCGACAGGGAGTTGGATGGCTACACCTTC. Translating it yields CASSGDRELDGYTF.

The chain uses TRBV6-1 and TRBJ2-3; D might be TRBD1 (6 bases). Trimming took off 5 bases at V and 4 bases at J, with 13 bases between the two ends. The CDR3 has 14 residues. Germline CDR1 MNHNS, CDR2 SASEGT. The CDR3 DNA reads TGTGCCAGCAGTCCGGGACATCAACCAGATACGCAGTATTTT. Protein sequence: CASSPGHQPDTQYF.

The sample holds a few counts of this clone. V is TRBV19 and J is TRBJ1-2; D unresolved. Germline V gene lookup returns CDR1 LNHDA and CDR2 SQIVND (reference sequence). The V and J ends lost 4 bases and 2 bases respectively, with 8 bases between them. The CDR3 spans 13 residues. The CDR3, as DNA: TGTGCCAGTAGTACTCTGGGGAACTATGGCTACACCTTC. It is translated as CASSTLGNYGYTF.

The chain joins TRBV5-1 to TRBJ1-1, with D tentatively TRBD1 (6 bases). The CDR3 length is 17 residues. V lost 5 bases and J 4 bases, leaving 24 bases between the germline ends. In germline, CDR1 is SGHRS, CDR2 YFSETQ. CDR3 in amino acids: CASRRGRAGVMGTEAFF. CDR3 nucleotides: TGCGCCAGCAGGCGTGGAAGGGCAGGGGTCATGGGCACTGAAGCTTTCTTT.

This chain connects TRBV7-9 to TRBJ2-5; D call uncertain. The length of the CDR3 is 15 residues. In germline, CDR1 is SEHNR, CDR2 FQNEAQ (reference sequence). V dropped 2 bases and J dropped 3 bases, with 13 bases sitting between them. The CDR3 here is CASSLYQVLEETQYF. CDR3 bases: TGTGCCAGCAGCTTATACCAGGTTCTCGAAGAGACCCAGTACTTC.

This sequence joins TRBV19 and TRBJ2-1; TRBD2 matches 12 bases. This CDR3 is built from 20 residues. With V trimmed by 4 bases and J by 4 bases, 17 bases remained unmatched. Germline lookup yields CDR1 LNHDA and CDR2 SQIVND (reference sequence). CDR3 sequence: CASSTLGTGRGLAGYNEQFF. The CDR3, as DNA: TGTGCCAGTAGTACCCTAGGGACAGGGCGCGGACTAGCGGGGTACAATGAGCAGTTCTTC.

Only a few counts were recorded for this clone. This sample includes further DNA sequences coding for the same CDR3. The V call is TRBV29-1, the J call TRBJ1-2; D is ambiguous. The CDR3 has 10 residues. Per germline, CDR1 SQVTM and CDR2 ANQGSEA. The V and J ends lost 3 bases and 5 bases respectively, with 4 bases between them. CDR3 protein: CSVEGYGYTF. The CDR3 bases are TGCAGCGTTGAGGGGTATGGCTACACCTTC.

The chain employs TRBV7-6 and TRBJ2-5; possible D gene TRBD1, 6 bases. CDR3 length equals 16 residues. CDR1 is SGHVS, CDR2 FNYEAQ, per germline. The germline V and J ends were trimmed by 4 bases and 2 bases, with 17 bases remaining between them. CDR3 nucleotides: TGTGCCAGCAGCTCCTCTTGGGGGACACCTCAAGAGACCCAGTACTTC. This translates into CASSSSWGTPQETQYF.

V is TRBV5-5 and J is TRBJ1-6; D gene unclear. The CDR3 covers 14 residues. Trimming took off 1 base at V and 2 bases at J, with 4 bases between the two ends. Germline V gives CDR1 SGHKS, CDR2 YYEKEE (reference sequence). The CDR3 is CASSLSPYNSPLHF. The CDR3 coding sequence is TGTGCCAGCAGCTTGTCCCCCTATAATTCACCCCTCCACTTT.

The chain links TRBV5-6 to TRBJ2-3; 8 nucleotides align to TRBD1. The CDR3 has 15 residues. J was trimmed by 5 bases and V by 2 bases; bases with no gene match: 7. CDR1 and CDR2 from the germline V gene are SGHDT and YYEEEE. The CDR3 protein is CASSFLGQGKDTQYF. The CDR3 DNA follows: TGTGCCAGCAGCTTCTTAGGACAGGGTAAAGATACGCAGTATTTT. Looking up the rest from reference TRBV5-6 and TRBJ2-3 gives the full variable domain: DAGVTQSPTHLIKTRGQQVTLRCSPKSGHDTVSWYQQALGQGPQFIFQYYEEEERQRGNFPDRFSGHQFPNYSSELNVNALLLGDSALYLCASSFLGQGKDTQYFGPGTRLTVL.

V is TRBV2 and J is TRBJ1-5, with 7 bases aligning to TRBD1. The CDR3 totals 14 residues. Germline V gene lookup returns CDR1 SNHLY and CDR2 FYNNEI. J was trimmed by 3 bases and V by 6 bases; bases with no gene match: 5. This CDR3 reads CASRAQGPNQPQHF. CDR3 DNA sequence: TGTGCCAGCAGGGCACAGGGGCCCAATCAGCCCCAGCATTTT. The variable domain in full, with the rest retrieved from reference TRBV2 and TRBJ1-5, is EPEVTQTPSHQVTQMGQEVILRCVPISNHLYFYWYRQILGQKVEFLVSFYNNEISEKSEIFDDQFSVERPDGSNFTLKIRSTKLEDSAMYFCASRAQGPNQPQHFGDGTRLSIL.

The J gene is TRBJ1-6, the V gene TRBV6-1, with D uncertain. This CDR3 has 13 residues. V was cut by 2 bases and J by 10 bases, with 9 bases left in between. CDR1 MNHNS and CDR2 SASEGT come from the germline V gene. The CDR3, as DNA: TGTGCCAGCAGTGAATTGTTGAGGTCACCCCTCCACTTT. Its translation is CASSELLRSPLHF.